Sequencing of this T cell receptor (beta chain) was carried out in a study of glioma-infiltrating T cells. Study observations and caveats: Tissue-blood divergence was below expectation in non-neoplastic patients, above in gliomas.

V shed 1 base and J 3 bases; nucleotides not matched to a gene: 6. From germline, CDR1 is DFQATT and CDR2 SNEGSKA (reference sequence). This CDR3 contains 16 residues. The iRepertoire nested amplicon-rescue multiplex PCR amplified TCR alpha and beta CDR3s from RNA. TCRdb re-called the multiplex PCR reads through MiXCR, storing one row per CDR3 protein. The table shows about 140,000 distinct CDR3 sequences, with roughly two fifths occurring only once. As regards this clonotype: What it binds is not known.

V is TRBV20-1 and J is TRBJ2-1, with 10 positions matching TRBD2. Input material: glioma tissue, nonneoplastic brain tissue, or PBMCs (not recorded which). The receptor comes from a human donor with low-grade glioma or glioblastoma, undergoing nonglioma brain surgery, or in good health (not recorded which). Here the CDR3 reads CSARALAGAGYNEQFF. CDR3 DNA: TGCAGTGCTAGAGCCCTAGCGGGGGCCGGCTACAATGAGCAGTTCTTC.